The 24 T cell receptor beta chains in this list originate from one sample, sequenced in a study of blood T cells in healthy people across ages. The second PCR ran roughly 7 to 12 cycles with a sample-barcoded 5' primer and J-beta primers. MiXCR, run by TCRdb on the 5' RACE reads, gives a single entry per CDR3 protein. The sample includes 750,000 to 950,000 distinct CDR3 sequences, about 28% seen only once; the top ten take about 9.4%. The sample was also linked to a second study, of T cells of mothers and their children.

Sample: blood. The receptors derive from a woman aged 40 to 50 in good health.

The gene calls are TRBV5-5 and TRBJ2-5; 10 bases line up with TRBD2. The CDR3 loop spans 16 amino acids. CDR1 and CDR2 (germline): SGHKS, YYEKEE (reference sequence). The trim removed 0 bases at V and 6 bases at J, leaving 8 bases unmatched. The CDR3 bases are TGTGCCAGCAGCTTGGGCCGAGCGGGGGGGTCGAAGACCCAGTACTTC. Its translation is CASSLGRAGGSKTQYF.

Only a few counts were recorded for this clonotype. The rearrangement joins TRBV15 to TRBJ2-7; TRBD1 matches at 10 bases. The germline CDR1 and CDR2 sequences are LNHNV and YYDKDF (reference sequence). The V gene end was trimmed by 0 bases and the J gene end by 6 bases; junction bases not matched to a gene: 2. The CDR3 extends over 14 amino acids. CDR3 residues: CATSRDGTGVEQYF. CDR3 nucleotides: TGTGCCACCAGCAGAGATGGGACAGGGGTCGAGCAGTACTTC.

This clonotype was recorded a few times. V is TRBV7-9 and J is TRBJ1-4; 7 nucleotides agree with TRBD1. The CDR3 covers 13 residues. Per germline, CDR1 SEHNR and CDR2 FQNEAQ (reference sequence). V lost 7 bases, J lost 4 bases, and 3 bases stayed unmatched. The CDR3: CASKGTDNEKLFF. The CDR3 nucleotides are TGTGCCAGCAAAGGGACAGATAATGAAAAACTGTTTTTT. The whole variable domain, remainder taken from reference TRBV7-9 and TRBJ1-4, is DTGVSQNPRHKITKRGQNVTFRCDPISEHNRLYWYRQTLGQGPEFLTYFQNEAQLEKSRLLSDRFSAERPKGSFSTLEIQRTEQGDSAMYLCASKGTDNEKLFFGSGTQLSVL.

A word on this clonotype: Its ends do not fully match the called genes, so a read error is possible. The chain links TRBV20-1 to TRBJ2-1; D may correspond to TRBD1 or TRBD2 (5 bases each). Germline V CDR1 and CDR2: DFQATT, SNEGSKA (reference sequence). The CDR3 is made up of 13 amino acids. CDR3 bases: TGCTGTGCTAGGTATGGGACCCACAATGAGCAGTTCTTC. The encoded protein is CCARYGTHNEQFF.

The chain is built from TRBV25-1 and TRBJ2-7, with TRBD1 matching over 7 bases. The CDR3 consists of 14 residues. The V gene's germline CDR1 is MGHDK and CDR2 SYGVNS. Unmatched junction bases numbered 8, after V lost 4 bases and J lost 5 bases. The chain's CDR3 is CASSAEDRVDEQYF. CDR3 DNA sequence: TGTGCCAGCAGTGCCGAAGACAGGGTTGACGAGCAGTACTTC.

This clonotype has ten or more counts. J is TRBJ1-6 and V is TRBV11-2; 7 nucleotides agree with TRBD1. Germline loops: CDR1 SGHAT, CDR2 FQNNGV. The V segment lost 5 bases and the J segment 7 bases; nucleotides outside the gene matches: 8. There are 15 residues in the CDR3. This CDR3 reads CASSNRTGYNSPLHF. The DNA of the CDR3 is TGTGCCAGCAGCAACCGGACAGGATACAATTCACCCCTCCACTTT. Variable domain in full (rest from reference TRBV11-2 and TRBJ1-6): EAGVAQSPRYKIIEKRQSVAFWCNPISGHATLYWYQQILGQGPKLLIQFQNNGVVDDSQLPKDRFSAERLKGVDSTLKIQPAKLEDSAVYLCASSNRTGYNSPLHFGNGTRLTVT.

This clonotype has a handful of counts. The rearrangement links TRBV6-6 to TRBJ1-2; no reliable D call. The CDR3 consists of 15 residues. Germline V gives CDR1 MNHNY, CDR2 SVGAGI (reference sequence). V was pared by 3 bases and J by 4 bases, with 15 bases between. The CDR3 DNA reads TGTGCCAGCAGTTATCTAGCAGGCGTCGGCTATGGCTACACCTTC. It specifies CASSYLAGVGYGYTF.

This clonotype appeared many times. The chain joins TRBV7-2 to TRBJ1-4; D call uncertain. Trimming took off 1 base at V and 2 bases at J, with 11 bases between the two ends. Germline lookup yields CDR1 SGHTA and CDR2 FQGNSA. The length of the CDR3 is 16 residues. CDR3 nucleotides: TGTGCCAGCAGCTTAGTCAGATTTGGGACTAATGAAAAACTGTTTTTT. This codes for CASSLVRFGTNEKLFF.

About this clonotype itself: Likely a read error: the CDR3 ends without its conserved phenylalanine or tryptophan. It is unclear where the CDR3 begins or ends on the DNA, so no DNA is shown, and the CDR3 is as TCRdb lists it. This rearrangement joins TRBV21-1 to TRBJ2-1; the table's D call, TRBD1, was not checked against the DNA. TRBV21-1 is a pseudogene. A total of 18 residues make up the CDR3, ends included. The CDR3 here is CASSPRAGTLSSYNEQFV.

This clonotype showed up just a few times. The rearrangement joins TRBV19 to TRBJ2-1, with 9 bases that match TRBD1. The CDR3 has 15 amino acids. Trimming took 4 bases from V and 6 from J; bases not matched to a gene: 7. Germline values: CDR1 LNHDA, CDR2 SQIVND (reference sequence). CDR3 in amino acids: CASSKDRGLSNEQFF. DNA for the CDR3: TGTGCCAGTAGTAAGGACAGGGGTTTGTCCAATGAGCAGTTCTTC.

V is TRBV5-1 and J is TRBJ2-7; D is undetermined. Germline-derived CDR1 and CDR2 are SGHRS and YFSETQ. The CDR3 loop spans 13 amino acids. The V and J ends lost 0 bases and 6 bases respectively, with 10 bases between them. The CDR3 DNA reads TGCGCCAGCAGCTTGGTAGGGATGCGCGAGCAGTACTTC. Translation: CASSLVGMREQYF. Filled out from reference TRBV5-1 and TRBJ2-7, the complete variable domain reads KAGVTQTPRYLIKTRGQQVTLSCSPISGHRSVSWYQQTPGQGLQFLFEYFSETQRNKGNFPGRFSGRQFSNSRSEMNVSTLELGDSALYLCASSLVGMREQYFGPGTRLTVT.

This clonotype was observed a few times. The rearrangement joins TRBV28 to TRBJ1-5; a weak D match, TRBD1 (6 bases). The germline V gene encodes CDR1 MDHEN and CDR2 SYDVKM. The V end lost 7 bases, the J end lost 9 bases, and 16 bases lay between the germline ends. The CDR3 contains 13 residues. Here the CDR3 reads CASTRDKARPQHF. The CDR3 DNA reads as TGTGCCAGCACCCGGGACAAGGCCCGGCCCCAGCATTTT.

This clonotype was seen repeatedly, ten times or more. The rearrangement links TRBV6-1 to TRBJ2-4; 8 nucleotides align to TRBD1. Germline loops: CDR1 MNHNS, CDR2 SASEGT. The CDR3 totals 16 residues. V trimming: 1 base; J trimming: 8 bases; junction bases outside the gene matches: 10. CDR3 sequence: CASSEGPWQGADIQYF. For the CDR3, the DNA is TGTGCCAGCAGTGAAGGGCCTTGGCAGGGGGCGGACATTCAGTACTTC.

The chain has TRBV2 and TRBJ1-5; D remains ambiguous. Between the trimmed V and J ends, which lost 5 bases and 4 bases, there was a span of 9 bases. Germline V CDR1 and CDR2: SNHLY, FYNNEI. The CDR3 spans 13 residues. The CDR3 loop reads CASSMDGNQPQHF. The CDR3, as DNA: TGTGCCAGCAGTATGGACGGGAATCAGCCCCAGCATTTT.

This sequence joins TRBV4-3 and TRBJ1-2; 11 bases match TRBD1. From germline, CDR1 is LGHNA and CDR2 YSLEER. After removal of 0 bases from V and 5 bases from J, the junction contained 8 bases not matched to a gene. This CDR3 spans 17 amino acids. The CDR3 sequence is CASSQDGQGAVAYGYTF. In DNA, the CDR3 is TGCGCCAGCAGCCAAGATGGACAGGGGGCTGTTGCGTATGGCTACACCTTC.

This clonotype was recorded a few times. The CDR3 sequence: CASSLVARWGAFF. The CDR3 DNA follows: TGTGCCAGCAGTTTAGTGGCGCGGTGGGGGGCTTTCTTT. The rearrangement links TRBV28 to TRBJ1-1, with D maybe TRBD1 (5 bases). CDR1 and CDR2 (germline): MDHEN, SYDVKM. CDR3 length: 13 residues. Trimming removed 2 bases from V and 11 bases from J, with 15 bases in between. Supplemented by reference TRBV28 and TRBJ1-1, the full variable domain reads DVKVTQSSRYLVKRTGEKVFLECVQDMDHENMFWYRQDPGLGLRLIYFSYDVKMKEKGDIPEGYSVSREKKERFSLILESASTNQTSMYLCASSLVARWGAFFGQGTRLTVV.

There are a few counts of this clonotype. This chain connects TRBV28 to TRBJ1-2; 7 bases are a match to TRBD1. With V trimmed by 5 bases and J by 6 bases, 15 bases remained unmatched. The V gene's germline CDR1 is MDHEN and CDR2 SYDVKM. The CDR3 is made up of 16 amino acids. The CDR3 region is CASSPLGTAGRNGYTF. The CDR3 DNA is TGTGCCAGCAGTCCTCTCGGGACAGCGGGACGTAATGGCTACACCTTC.

This clonotype was recorded only once. This could be a read error, since a much larger clone is one nucleotide away. The V call is TRBV2, the J call TRBJ2-7; 8 nucleotides agree with TRBD1. This CDR3 spans 13 amino acids. V shed 7 bases and J 2 bases; nucleotides not matched to a gene: 4. Germline V gene sequence: CDR1 SNHLY, CDR2 FYNNEI. CDR3 loop: CASNGQGAYEQYF. Here the CDR3 DNA reads TGTGCCAGCAATGGACAGGGCGCCTACGAGCAGTACTTC.

Turning to this clonotype: A much larger clone differs by one base, so this may be a read error. The chain has TRBV11-2 and TRBJ1-1; D is unresolved. The CDR3 loop spans 14 amino acids. Germline V CDR1 and CDR2: SGHAT, FQNNGV. CDR3 nucleotides: TGTGCCAGCAGCTTAGATTGGTCGAACGCTGAAGCTTTCTTT. Translated, it gives CASSLDWSNAEAFF.

This clonotype was counted between two and nine times. CDR3 in DNA: TGCAGTGCCCCTGACAGGGTGGGGGGCTACACCTTC. Amino acid sequence: CSAPDRVGGYTF. The chain links TRBV20-1 to TRBJ1-2, with 7 bases aligning to TRBD1. Looked up from germline, CDR1 is DFQATT and CDR2 is SNEGSKA (reference sequence). The CDR3 runs 12 residues. The ends lost 6 bases at V and 8 bases at J; junction bases unmatched: 9.

This clonotype was seen many times. The V and J genes are TRBV29-1 and TRBJ1-2, with a tentative D call TRBD1 (5 bases). The V gene's germline CDR1 is SQVTM and CDR2 ANQGSEA. The CDR3 has 14 residues. The V and J ends lost 5 bases and 3 bases respectively, with 16 bases between them. The CDR3 DNA sequence: TGCAGCGTTAACCTCGGGGGACTGGACTATGGCTACACCTTC. Its protein is CSVNLGGLDYGYTF.

There are many counts of this clonotype. The rearrangement uses TRBV4-1 and TRBJ2-1; the match to TRBD2 covers 7 bases. This CDR3 spans 17 amino acids. V gave up 5 bases and J gave up 0 bases; unmatched junction bases: 10. Germline V CDR1 and CDR2: MGHRA, YSYEKL. The CDR3 coding sequence is TGCGCCAGCAGCTATGTCCCGGGACTATCCTCCTACAATGAGCAGTTCTTC. Its translation is CASSYVPGLSSYNEQFF.

This clonotype was observed a handful of times. Here the CDR3 DNA reads TGTGCCAGCAGCGTAGATGGGCCCTACAATGAGCAGTACTTC. This gives the protein CASSVDGPYNEQYF. The chain combines TRBV9 with TRBJ2-1, with D hard to call. The J call may be in error: the DNA end matches TRBJ2-7 better. Looked up from germline, CDR1 is SGDLS and CDR2 is YYNGEE. The CDR3 runs to 14 residues.

V gene TRBV11-2 combines with J gene TRBJ2-7; possibly TRBD2 for D (6 bases). V lost 5 bases, J lost 10 bases, and 21 bases lay in between. The CDR3 covers 14 residues. Germline values: CDR1 SGHAT, CDR2 FQNNGV. CDR3 nucleotide sequence: TGTGCCAGCAGCACGCGGGCGGGAAATGAAGGCCAGTACTTC. Translation: CASSTRAGNEGQYF.